Listed below are T cell receptor beta chains from one sample, sequenced in a study of CD8 T cells in Susac syndrome. One entry per CDR3 protein, called by TCRdb with MiXCR from the immunoSEQ multiplex PCR reads. The profile shows around 160,000 distinct CDR3 sequences, around 95% of them singletons. The sample taken for sequencing was CD4+ T cells from PBMCs. These receptors all come from a human donor in good health. The conserved cysteine and the conserved F or W are not part of the CDR3 here.

CDR3 protein,V gene
ACGLGTGEQY,TRBV30
ASSQSTPRAHNQPQH,TRBV23-1
ASTTGTASREQY,TRBV6-6
ASSPKAGGDGYT,TRBV12-3/TRBV12-4
ATSRAGFNQPQH,TRBV15
SARDTAGSNYGYT,TRBV20-1
ASSPGPGLSRDTQY,TRBV18
SPGDSTYEQY,TRBV29-1
ASRDPADEQF,TRBV6-2/TRBV6-3
SVEEVAGMEGTDTQY,TRBV29-1
ASSTADVNSPLH,TRBV11-1
ASLSSGADTQY,TRBV6-5
ASSLKRGSEAF,TRBV7-2
ASSLAQGIHSPLH,TRBV7-2